This TCR beta chain was sequenced for a study of PD-1 and CTLA-4 blockade in melanoma (dated by TCRdb to the early 2020s). Context from the whole study: In patients with melanoma, the study measured the effects of PD-1 blockade versus CTLA-4 blockade on the melanoma-reactive CD8 T cell response.

The junction carries 10 bases between V and J, which are trimmed by 3 bases and 4 bases respectively. The germline V gene (reference sequence) supplies CDR1 GTSNPN and CDR2 SVGIG. From the cysteine through the phenylalanine, the CDR3 covers 12 amino acids. The read is trimmed to its CDR3 DNA, 36 bases read in frame from base 1. With respect to this clone: Its antigen target is currently unknown. No much larger clonotype is one base removed from it; base qualities were not supplied.

Libraries were constructed by the immunoSEQ multiplex PCR assay. The source is immuneACCESS, and TCRdb retained only in-frame sequences with V and J called. Part of the clones is not carried over; for the studies checked, unresolved V genes explain less than half of this, and the remainder is unexplained. In all, the sample holds 15,000 to 20,000 clones, and roughly 73% of those were seen once. Approximately 15% of the sample belongs to the ten largest clones. This specimen consisted of CD8+ T cells from peripheral blood, obtained before anti-PD-1 treatment. The rearranged chain carries TRBV30 and TRBJ2-7, and possibly TRBD1, on 5 matching bases. This sequence originates from a human donor with melanoma. The DNA sequence is as follows: TGTGCCTGGAGCTTCTCAGGGTACGAGCAGTACTTC. Its protein is CAWSFSGYEQYF.